A single sample gave rise to the 8 T cell receptor beta chains below, sequenced in a study of identical twins. TCRdb ran MiXCR on the 5' RACE reads and lists one entry per CDR3 protein. The sample yields about 430,000 distinct CDR3 sequences, roughly 20% seen once. Sequenced input: naive T cells sorted from blood. The source is a man aged 45 to 65 in good health.

This clonotype was detected ten times or more. The junction does not match germline at one end; this may be a read error. This chain joins TRBV7-9 and TRBJ2-7; TRBD1 matches 7 bases. Germline CDR1 and CDR2: SEHNR and FQNEAQ (reference sequence). This CDR3 has 13 residues. As DNA, the CDR3 is TGCGCCAGCAGCTCGACAGGGTCCTACGAGCAGTACTTC. Protein product: CASSSTGSYEQYF. Supplemented by reference TRBV7-9 and TRBJ2-7, the full variable domain reads DTGVSQNPRHKITKRGQNVTFRCDPISEHNRLYWYRQTLGQGPEFLTYFQNEAQLEKSRLLSDRFSAERPKGSFSTLEIQRTEQGDSAMYLCASSSTGSYEQYFGPGTRLTVT.

This clonotype was detected many times. The chain combines TRBV20-1 with TRBJ2-3; TRBD2 might be the D (5 bases). The CDR3 has 15 residues. V was pared by 5 bases and J by 4 bases, with 19 bases between. Germline V gene sequence: CDR1 DFQATT, CDR2 SNEGSKA (reference sequence). The CDR3 DNA sequence: TGCAGTGCTGGGCCCCGGGAACTGTCCTCAGATACGCAGTATTTT. As protein: CSAGPRELSSDTQYF.

The genes are TRBV6-6 and TRBJ1-2; D might be TRBD1 (5 bases). V was clipped by 6 bases and J by 3 bases, with 11 bases between them. CDR1 is MNHNY, CDR2 SVGAGI, per germline (reference sequence). The CDR3 spans 13 residues. DNA for the CDR3: TGTGCCAGCAGCCCGCCGGGGCACTATGGCTACACCTTC. Its translation: CASSPPGHYGYTF.

This clonotype turned up a few times. The V gene is TRBV6-1, the J gene TRBJ2-3; D is possibly TRBD2 (5 bases). The CDR3 has 13 amino acids. Germline loops: CDR1 MNHNS, CDR2 SASEGT. The V end lost 6 bases, the J end lost 0 bases, and 7 bases lay between the germline ends. CDR3 nucleotides: TGTGCCAGCAGGGAGGTTAGCACAGATACGCAGTATTTT. Amino acid sequence: CASREVSTDTQYF.

V gene TRBV7-2 combines with J gene TRBJ2-1; TRBD2 aligns across 11 bases. The CDR3 is 15 residues long. Germline values: CDR1 SGHTA, CDR2 FQGNSA. V trimming: 6 bases; J trimming: 4 bases; junction bases outside the gene matches: 5. CDR3 loop: CASRAGLAGYNEQFF. The CDR3 region has the DNA TGTGCCAGCAGGGCAGGACTAGCGGGTTACAATGAGCAGTTCTTC.

This clonotype was recorded many times. The rearrangement uses TRBV29-1 and TRBJ2-4, with TRBD1 matching 10 bases. The germline CDR1 and CDR2 sequences are SQVTM and ANQGSEA. This CDR3 contains 13 residues. Unmatched junction bases numbered 8, after V lost 7 bases and J lost 8 bases. In DNA, the CDR3 is TGCAGCGCCGAGACAGGGGGCATAGACATTCAGTACTTC. Protein product: CSAETGGIDIQYF.

This clonotype has just a few counts. The gene calls are TRBV11-2 and TRBJ2-5, with D possibly being TRBD2 (6 bases). This CDR3 has 19 amino acids. V lost 0 bases to trimming and J lost 0 bases, with 20 bases between them. Germline lookup yields CDR1 SGHAT and CDR2 FQNNGV. CDR3 in amino acids: CASSLEAVYDGRYQETQYF. The CDR3, as DNA: TGTGCCAGCAGCTTAGAGGCAGTCTACGATGGGAGGTACCAAGAGACCCAGTACTTC. Supplemented by reference TRBV11-2 and TRBJ2-5, the full variable domain reads EAGVAQSPRYKIIEKRQSVAFWCNPISGHATLYWYQQILGQGPKLLIQFQNNGVVDDSQLPKDRFSAERLKGVDSTLKIQPAKLEDSAVYLCASSLEAVYDGRYQETQYFGPGTRLLVL.

The chain is built from TRBV20-1 and TRBJ2-1, with TRBD1 matching 9 bases. The V and J ends lost 3 bases and 0 bases, in that order; junction bases with no gene match: 6. In germline, CDR1 is DFQATT, CDR2 SNEGSKA (reference sequence). The CDR3 spans 16 residues. As DNA, the CDR3 is TGCAGTGCTAGCGCCGGGACAGGGAGCTCCTACAATGAGCAGTTCTTC. Its protein product is CSASAGTGSSYNEQFF.